Listed here is a single T cell receptor beta chain. V lost 5 bases and J 3 bases, leaving 11 bases between the germline ends. In germline, CDR1 is SGHTA, CDR2 FQGNSA. The CDR3 length is 13 residues. The data originate from a study of T cells in localized non-small cell lung cancer. TCRdb's copy holds only in-frame clones and misses some; the assay was immunoSEQ multiplex PCR. The table lists 58,000 or so clones, roughly 90% of them singletons. The sequence came from a woman aged 40-70 years with stage I lung adenocarcinoma. The chain carries TRBV7-2 and TRBJ2-7, with D uncertain. The sequencing here drew on peripheral blood, taken before any cancer treatment. The CDR3 DNA follows: TGTGCCAGCAGCCAAACCCCCTACTACGAGCAGTACTTC. Encoded protein: CASSQTPYYEQYF.